A selection of T cell receptor beta chains follows, all from one sample in a study of T cell changes during pregnancy in multiple sclerosis. Sequenced by immunoSEQ multiplex PCR; TCRdb stores in-frame clones only, minus some. In the table there are some 60,000 clones, about 91% of which are singletons. The source material was peripheral blood, sampled after pregnancy. The receptors stem from a female donor with multiple sclerosis, enrolled in a pregnancy study. The CDR3 runs from the conserved cysteine through the conserved F or W. Fields, in order: D gene, V gene, J gene, clone size, CDR3 DNA, CDR3 protein. D genes are given only for firm matches. The size of a clone is reported for some rows only, either as once, few or many, or as a class for expanded clones.

d_call: TRBD2; v_call: TRBV2; j_call: TRBJ2-5; clone_size: NA; cdr3_nt: TGTGCCAGCAGTGAAATGCTAGCGGGGGCGGAAGAGACCCAGTACTTC; cdr3_aa: CASSEMLAGAEETQYF
d_call: TRBD2; v_call: TRBV5-4; j_call: TRBJ2-1; clone_size: NA; cdr3_nt: TGTGCCAGCAGCTTCGGGGGGGTCGACAATGAGCAGTTCTTC; cdr3_aa: CASSFGGVDNEQFF
d_call: TRBD2; v_call: TRBV30; j_call: TRBJ2-5; clone_size: once; cdr3_nt: TGTGCCTGGAGCCGGGGGGGCCTAGAGACCCAGTACTTC; cdr3_aa: CAWSRGGLETQYF
d_call: TRBD1; v_call: TRBV10-1; j_call: TRBJ1-4; clone_size: once; cdr3_nt: TGCGCCAGCAGTCCTGCCGGGACAGAGGATGAAAAACTGTTTTTT; cdr3_aa: CASSPAGTEDEKLFF
d_call: NA; v_call: TRBV11-3; j_call: TRBJ1-6; clone_size: NA; cdr3_nt: TGTGCCAGCAGCTTAGTCCAGGATTCACCCCTCCACTTT; cdr3_aa: CASSLVQDSPLHF
d_call: NA; v_call: TRBV7-3; j_call: TRBJ2-2; clone_size: NA; cdr3_nt: TGTGCCAGCAGCTTGACCCTGACTAGTTTCTCCACCGGGGAGCTGTTTTTT; cdr3_aa: CASSLTLTSFSTGELFF
d_call: NA; v_call: TRBV5-1; j_call: TRBJ2-5; clone_size: NA; cdr3_nt: TGCGCCAGCAGCTTGGCTACGGGGGTGGAGACCCAGTACTTC; cdr3_aa: CASSLATGVETQYF
d_call: TRBD1; v_call: TRBV5-5; j_call: TRBJ2-1; clone_size: NA; cdr3_nt: TGTGCCAGCAGAAAACCTCCGGGACAGGGTAAGGATGAGCAGTTCTTC; cdr3_aa: CASRKPPGQGKDEQFF
d_call: NA; v_call: TRBV6-1; j_call: TRBJ2-7; clone_size: NA; cdr3_nt: TGTGCCAGCACCGGACAGGGAGGGTACTACGAGCAGTACTTC; cdr3_aa: CASTGQGGYYEQYF
d_call: NA; v_call: TRBV9; j_call: TRBJ2-1; clone_size: NA; cdr3_nt: TGTGCCAGCAGCCAGGGACATACCTACAATGAGCAGTTCTTC; cdr3_aa: CASSQGHTYNEQFF
d_call: NA; v_call: TRBV30; j_call: TRBJ2-6; clone_size: NA; cdr3_nt: TGTGCCTGGAGAGAAGAGGCACTTCCCCGGCCTGGGGCCAACGTCCTGACTTTC; cdr3_aa: CAWREEALPRPGANVLTF
d_call: NA; v_call: TRBV29-1; j_call: TRBJ2-4; clone_size: NA; cdr3_nt: TGCAGCGTTCGGGACTCGGGGAACATTCAGTACTTC; cdr3_aa: CSVRDSGNIQYF
d_call: NA; v_call: TRBV19; j_call: TRBJ1-1; clone_size: NA; cdr3_nt: TGTGCCAGTAGTCCCAGGGAGGTGAACACTGAAGCTTTCTTT; cdr3_aa: CASSPREVNTEAFF
d_call: TRBD1; v_call: TRBV5-8; j_call: TRBJ1-1; clone_size: NA; cdr3_nt: TGTGCCAGCAGCTTCGTACAGGGGGGTGTCGGAGCTTTCTTT; cdr3_aa: CASSFVQGGVGAFF
d_call: TRBD1; v_call: TRBV19; j_call: TRBJ1-2; clone_size: NA; cdr3_nt: TGTGCCAGTAAGGTCTGGGGACAGGGGGATTATGGCTACACCTTC; cdr3_aa: CASKVWGQGDYGYTF
d_call: TRBD2; v_call: TRBV7-9; j_call: TRBJ2-7; clone_size: NA; cdr3_nt: TGTGCCAGCAGCTTAGCGGCGGGGGGCGCTAACTACGAGCAGTACTTC; cdr3_aa: CASSLAAGGANYEQYF
d_call: NA; v_call: TRBV6-5; j_call: TRBJ1-2; clone_size: NA; cdr3_nt: TGTGCCAGCAGTTACTCGGGGAGAGGCTACACCTTC; cdr3_aa: CASSYSGRGYTF
d_call: TRBD1; v_call: TRBV9; j_call: TRBJ1-1; clone_size: once; cdr3_nt: TGTGCCAGCAGCCCCCTGACAGGGACAAACACTGAAGCTTTCTTT; cdr3_aa: CASSPLTGTNTEAFF
d_call: NA; v_call: TRBV6-5; j_call: TRBJ1-1; clone_size: NA; cdr3_nt: TGTGCCAGCAGTTTGGGGGGGTTGACTGAAGCTTTCTTT; cdr3_aa: CASSLGGLTEAFF
d_call: TRBD1; v_call: TRBV5-6; j_call: TRBJ1-1; clone_size: NA; cdr3_nt: TGTGCCAGCAGCTTGGGGCGCAGGGGGCTAAAAGCTTTCTTT; cdr3_aa: CASSLGRRGLKAFF
d_call: NA; v_call: TRBV9; j_call: TRBJ2-1; clone_size: NA; cdr3_nt: TGTGCCAGCACGCCTCGGGAAGACAATGAGCAGTTCTTC; cdr3_aa: CASTPREDNEQFF
d_call: TRBD2; v_call: TRBV11-2; j_call: TRBJ2-2; clone_size: few; cdr3_nt: TGTGCCAGCAGCTGGGGGACTAGCGGGGGGTACGGGGAGCTGTTTTTT; cdr3_aa: CASSWGTSGGYGELFF
d_call: NA; v_call: TRBV29-1; j_call: TRBJ1-1; clone_size: NA; cdr3_nt: TGCAGCGCCAACAGGGTGGTGGACACTGAAGCTTTCTTT; cdr3_aa: CSANRVVDTEAFF
d_call: NA; v_call: TRBV5-1; j_call: TRBJ2-7; clone_size: NA; cdr3_nt: TGCGCCAGCAGCCTACGGACTGATACCGAGCAGTACTTC; cdr3_aa: CASSLRTDTEQYF
d_call: NA; v_call: TRBV4-1; j_call: TRBJ1-1; clone_size: NA; cdr3_nt: TGCGCCAGCAGCCAAGTAGGCATCGGGTTGGCTTTCTTT; cdr3_aa: CASSQVGIGLAFF
d_call: TRBD1; v_call: TRBV19; j_call: TRBJ1-5; clone_size: NA; cdr3_nt: TGTGCCAGTAGTACCGGGACAGGGGGACTATGGCCCCAGCATTTT; cdr3_aa: CASSTGTGGLWPQHF
d_call: NA; v_call: TRBV19; j_call: TRBJ1-4; clone_size: NA; cdr3_nt: TGTGCCAGTAGTATTTTGGGCACCACATTGGAAAAACTGTTTTTT; cdr3_aa: CASSILGTTLEKLFF
d_call: NA; v_call: TRBV28; j_call: TRBJ1-5; clone_size: NA; cdr3_nt: TGTGCCAGCACCCACCCCACAGGGATTCAGCCCCAGCATTTT; cdr3_aa: CASTHPTGIQPQHF
d_call: NA; v_call: TRBV12-5; j_call: TRBJ1-1; clone_size: NA; cdr3_nt: TGTGCTAGTGGTACCTTAGCGGACGGGGGGATCGTTTTGGGCACTGAAGCTTTCTTT; cdr3_aa: CASGTLADGGIVLGTEAFF
d_call: NA; v_call: TRBV19; j_call: TRBJ1-1; clone_size: NA; cdr3_nt: TGTGCCAGTAGTATAACCAGGTCTCCTACTGAAGCTTTCTTT; cdr3_aa: CASSITRSPTEAFF
d_call: NA; v_call: TRBV7-2; j_call: TRBJ2-4; clone_size: NA; cdr3_nt: TGTGCCAGCAGCTTAGGGGGGGAAAACATTCAGTACTTC; cdr3_aa: CASSLGGENIQYF
d_call: NA; v_call: TRBV27; j_call: TRBJ2-3; clone_size: NA; cdr3_nt: TGTGCCAGCACCTCAGGTAAGGGGGCAGATACGCAGTATTTT; cdr3_aa: CASTSGKGADTQYF
d_call: NA; v_call: TRBV2; j_call: TRBJ2-5; clone_size: NA; cdr3_nt: TGTGCCAGCAGAGCCACGGGTGCTCAAGAGACCCAGTACTTC; cdr3_aa: CASRATGAQETQYF
d_call: NA; v_call: TRBV7-8; j_call: TRBJ1-2; clone_size: NA; cdr3_nt: TGTGCCAGCAGCTCCCTGGTGGGGGGTGGGTATGGCTACACCTTC; cdr3_aa: CASSSLVGGGYGYTF
d_call: TRBD1; v_call: TRBV5-5; j_call: TRBJ2-7; clone_size: NA; cdr3_nt: TGTGCCAGCAGCACCAGACAGGGAACCTACGAGCAGTACTTC; cdr3_aa: CASSTRQGTYEQYF
d_call: NA; v_call: TRBV9; j_call: TRBJ1-3; clone_size: once; cdr3_nt: TGTGCCAGCAGCGCGACGGGGGGATTCCTTTCTTCTGGAAACACCATATATTTT; cdr3_aa: CASSATGGFLSSGNTIYF
d_call: NA; v_call: TRBV11-3; j_call: TRBJ2-1; clone_size: NA; cdr3_nt: TGTGCCAGCAGCCCACCAGACAGGAGCCTCAACAATGAGCAGTTCTTC; cdr3_aa: CASSPPDRSLNNEQFF
d_call: TRBD2; v_call: TRBV6-1; j_call: TRBJ2-1; clone_size: NA; cdr3_nt: TGTGCCAGCAGTGAATTTCGGGGGGGCACATACAATGAGCAGTTCTTC; cdr3_aa: CASSEFRGGTYNEQFF
d_call: TRBD1; v_call: TRBV30; j_call: TRBJ2-3; clone_size: NA; cdr3_nt: TGTGCCTGGAGTGTAGGGGGCAGCACAGATACGCAGTATTTT; cdr3_aa: CAWSVGGSTDTQYF
d_call: NA; v_call: TRBV6-5; j_call: TRBJ1-3; clone_size: NA; cdr3_nt: TGTGCCAGCAGTTACTCGGGAGGGACTGGAAACACCATATATTTT; cdr3_aa: CASSYSGGTGNTIYF
d_call: TRBD2; v_call: TRBV7-3; j_call: TRBJ2-2; clone_size: NA; cdr3_nt: TGTGCCAGCAGCCCCAACCGGGGGGGGCTGTTTTTT; cdr3_aa: CASSPNRGGLFF
d_call: NA; v_call: TRBV7-8; j_call: TRBJ2-3; clone_size: NA; cdr3_nt: TGTGCCAGCAGCCCCCGGTTGGTAGCGATCGGGGCAGATACGCAGTATTTT; cdr3_aa: CASSPRLVAIGADTQYF
d_call: NA; v_call: TRBV19; j_call: TRBJ1-5; clone_size: few; cdr3_nt: TGTGCCAGTAGTATGAACCGGGGGGGCAGCCAGCCCCAGCATTTT; cdr3_aa: CASSMNRGGSQPQHF
d_call: TRBD2; v_call: TRBV30; j_call: TRBJ2-1; clone_size: NA; cdr3_nt: TGTGCCTGGAACGGACTAGCGGGAATCAATGAGCAGTTCTTC; cdr3_aa: CAWNGLAGINEQFF
d_call: TRBD1; v_call: TRBV18; j_call: TRBJ2-7; clone_size: NA; cdr3_nt: TGTGCCAGCTCACCACCCGACAGGGTTGGCGTTCCCTACGAGCAGTACTTC; cdr3_aa: CASSPPDRVGVPYEQYF
d_call: NA; v_call: TRBV10-3; j_call: TRBJ2-7; clone_size: NA; cdr3_nt: TGTGCCATCAGTGACGGCTCCTACGAGCAGTACTTC; cdr3_aa: CAISDGSYEQYF
d_call: TRBD2; v_call: TRBV23-1; j_call: TRBJ2-3; clone_size: NA; cdr3_nt: TGCGCCAGCAGTCAATCGTCCGGACTAGCGGGGCGAAAAGGAGGCACAGATACGCAGTATTTT; cdr3_aa: CASSQSSGLAGRKGGTDTQYF
d_call: TRBD1; v_call: TRBV6-1; j_call: TRBJ2-7; clone_size: NA; cdr3_nt: TGTGCCAGCAGTGGGGGACAGGGGGCGACCTACGAGCAGTACTTC; cdr3_aa: CASSGGQGATYEQYF
d_call: NA; v_call: TRBV11-1; j_call: TRBJ2-5; clone_size: NA; cdr3_nt: TGTGCCAGCAGCGGTGGAGGGGACCAAGAGACCCAGTACTTC; cdr3_aa: CASSGGGDQETQYF
d_call: TRBD1; v_call: TRBV6-5; j_call: TRBJ1-2; clone_size: NA; cdr3_nt: TGTGCCAGCAGTTACTCGCCCGGGACAGGGCTTGGCTACACCTTC; cdr3_aa: CASSYSPGTGLGYTF